Sequencing of this T cell receptor beta chain was carried out in a study of graft-versus-host responses after intestinal transplantation. Background on the study: For approximately 3 years after anti-thymocyte globulin induction, all recipients took tacrolimus and steroids. The study's findings and limits: Early after transplant, HvG clones declined as circulating GvH clones peaked. GvH clones surfaced in recipient marrow, some emerging earlier in ileum or blood. When patients had graft-donor T cell macrochimerism, their allografts held high graft-versus-host to host-versus-graft clonal ratios.

Here immunoSEQ multiplex PCR was the method, and the copy in TCRdb shows in-frame clones only, minus some. The sample consists of over 100,000 clones, approximately 92% of them appearing once. V was clipped by 0 bases and J by 3 bases, with 10 bases between them. Germline V gene sequence: CDR1 SGHRS, CDR2 YFSETQ. This CDR3 comprises 14 residues. In regard to this clone: Its antigen is as yet unknown. Other DNA sequences in the sample encode the same CDR3.

The sequenced sample was unstimulated CD4+ T cells sorted from spleen or lymph node cells, obtained before intestinal transplant. This receptor was taken from a human donor who received an intestinal transplant. The chain joins TRBV5-1 to TRBJ2-7; D is possibly TRBD1 (6 bases). The CDR3 loop is CASSLDGRGYEQYF. DNA of the CDR3: TGCGCCAGCAGCTTGGACGGCAGGGGCTACGAGCAGTACTTC. Combining the CDR3 with reference TRBV5-1 and TRBJ2-7 gives the whole variable domain KAGVTQTPRYLIKTRGQQVTLSCSPISGHRSVSWYQQTPGQGLQFLFEYFSETQRNKGNFPGRFSGRQFSNSRSEMNVSTLELGDSALYLCASSLDGRGYEQYFGPGTRLTVT.